The 20 T cell receptor beta chains below all came from one sample that was sequenced in a study of blood T cell repertoires in COVID-19. Repertoires were generated with immunoSEQ multiplex PCR, while TCRdb's copy carries only in-frame clones and drops some. The sample shows approximately 70,000 clones, 70% to 90% of them seen only once. The sample consisted of peripheral blood. The receptors were sampled from a man between 65 and 85 years old with active or convalescent COVID-19.

This chain joins TRBV7-2 and TRBJ2-2; 7 bases align to TRBD2. Germline V gene lookup returns CDR1 SGHTA and CDR2 FQGNSA. V lost 5 bases to trimming and J lost 1 base; unmatched junction nucleotides: 7. The CDR3 spans 16 residues. The CDR3 coding sequence is TGTGCCAGCAGCCCTTGGGAGGGAATGAACACCGGGGAGCTGTTTTTT. Translating it yields CASSPWEGMNTGELFF.

The rearrangement uses TRBV9 and TRBJ2-5; 9 positions match TRBD2. Unmatched junction bases numbered 8, after V lost 3 bases and J lost 5 bases. The CDR3 covers 15 residues. Per germline, CDR1 SGDLS and CDR2 YYNGEE. The CDR3, as DNA: TGTGCCAGCAGCGCCCGCGGGGGGGGTCGGGAGACCCAGTACTTC. This sequence encodes CASSARGGGRETQYF.

The CDR3 region has the DNA TGCGCCAGCAGCAATCTACAGGGTCAGAATTCACCCCTCCACTTT. Its protein product is CASSNLQGQNSPLHF. This chain links TRBV5-1 with TRBJ1-6; tentative D call: TRBD1 (6 bases). The CDR3 is made up of 15 amino acids. Germline CDR1 SGHRS, CDR2 YFSETQ. Trimming removed 4 bases from V and 7 bases from J, with 15 bases in between.

This chain connects TRBV11-2 to TRBJ2-1; possibly TRBD2 for D (5 bases). This CDR3 has 15 amino acids. Germline V CDR1 and CDR2: SGHAT, FQNNGV. V gave up 3 bases and J gave up 3 bases, with 12 bases separating them. CDR3 bases: TGTGCCAGCAGCTTTGACTCTAGCAGCTACAATGAGCAGTTCTTC. This gives the protein CASSFDSSSYNEQFF.

The gene calls are TRBV19 and TRBJ1-5; maybe TRBD1 (6 bases). CDR3 length: 15 amino acids. Trimming shortened V by 8 bases and J by 0 bases, and 14 bases separated the two germline ends. The V gene's germline CDR1 is LNHDA and CDR2 SQIVND (reference sequence). In DNA form, the CDR3 reads TGTGCCAGTGTGGTTCAGGGGAGTAGCAATCAGCCCCAGCATTTT. It encodes CASVVQGSSNQPQHF.

V gene TRBV28 combines with J gene TRBJ2-1, with TRBD2 matching over 7 bases. Germline V gene sequence: CDR1 MDHEN, CDR2 SYDVKM. J gave up 6 bases and V 3 bases, and 5 bases lay outside the gene matches. The CDR3 extends over 14 amino acids. In nucleotides, the CDR3 is TGTGCCAGCAGTTTGGGGACTACACGCAATGAGCAGTTCTTC. Translated: CASSLGTTRNEQFF.

CDR3 nucleotide sequence: TGTGCCAGCGGGGCCCGCGAGCAGTACTTC. The encoded protein is CASGAREQYF. The chain employs TRBV25-1 and TRBJ2-7, with a tentative D call TRBD1 (5 bases). CDR3 length: 10 residues. Trimming pared 8 bases from V and 6 bases from J, leaving 8 bases between. Germline lookup yields CDR1 MGHDK and CDR2 SYGVNS.

V gene TRBV6-5 combines with J gene TRBJ2-1, with TRBD2 matching over 8 bases. V was pared by 8 bases and J by 7 bases, with 7 bases of the junction left unmatched. The CDR3 covers 13 residues. Germline V gene data show CDR1 as MNHEY and CDR2 as SVGAGI. The CDR3 protein is CASLSGLGNEQFF. The DNA for the CDR3 is TGTGCCAGCCTCTCGGGACTAGGAAATGAGCAGTTCTTC.

CDR3 amino acids: CASSSRLSTGAEQYF. The DNA of the CDR3 is TGTGCCAGCAGCTCCCGCCTCTCCACAGGGGCCGAGCAGTACTTC. The chain links TRBV7-2 to TRBJ2-7; 7 nucleotides match TRBD1. Germline V gene sequence: CDR1 SGHTA, CDR2 FQGNSA. J lost 6 bases, V lost 4 bases, and 12 bases had no gene match. The CDR3 has 15 residues. Filled out from reference TRBV7-2 and TRBJ2-7, the complete variable domain reads GAGVSQSPSNKVTEKGKDVELRCDPISGHTALYWYRQSLGQGLEFLIYFQGNSAPDKSGLPSDRFSAERTGGSVSTLTIQRTQQEDSAVYLCASSSRLSTGAEQYFGPGTRLTVT.

The chain carries TRBV19 and TRBJ1-5; 8 nucleotides align to TRBD1. This CDR3 has 15 residues. Losses at the gene ends were 7 bases for V and 2 bases for J; bases not matched to a gene: 7. Germline V CDR1 and CDR2: LNHDA, SQIVND (reference sequence). CDR3 in DNA: TGTGCCAGTAACACACAGGGGGTAGGCAATCAGCCCCAGCATTTT. Amino acid sequence: CASNTQGVGNQPQHF.

The J gene is TRBJ2-7, the V gene TRBV6-5; possibly TRBD1 for D (6 bases). Germline assignment: CDR1 MNHEY and CDR2 SVGAGI. The CDR3 is 15 amino acids. V lost 6 bases and J 3 bases, leaving 18 bases between the germline ends. CDR3: CASSLGTNLDYEQYF. The CDR3, as DNA: TGTGCCAGCAGCCTCGGGACAAACTTAGACTACGAGCAGTACTTC.

This clone was counted only a few times. The V gene is TRBV5-4, the J gene TRBJ2-5, with 10 bases fitting TRBD1. The CDR3 loop spans 15 amino acids. CDR1 and CDR2 from the germline V gene are SGHNT and YYREEE (reference sequence). V lost 0 bases to trimming and J lost 6 bases; unmatched junction nucleotides: 5. CDR3 DNA: TGTGCCAGCAGCTTGGGGGGACAGGGGAAACAGACCCAGTACTTC. This encodes CASSLGGQGKQTQYF.

This clone was recorded once. The chain is built from TRBV10-3 and TRBJ1-5; D gene ambiguous. Germline V gene data show CDR1 as ENHRY and CDR2 as SYGVKD. CDR3 size: 15 residues. The V end was cut by 0 bases, the J end by 2 bases, with 8 bases between. CDR3 sequence reads: CAISESWEGNQPQHF. CDR3 DNA: TGTGCCATCAGTGAGTCGTGGGAGGGCAATCAGCCCCAGCATTTT.

This clone is a singleton in its sample. This chain joins TRBV2 and TRBJ2-3; 9 bases match TRBD2. This CDR3 has 15 amino acids. Germline-derived CDR1 and CDR2 are SNHLY and FYNNEI. Unmatched junction bases numbered 9, after V lost 4 bases and J lost 7 bases. The CDR3 DNA is TGTGCCAGCAGTGTACGGCGGGAGGGCCATTATACGCAGTATTTT. Protein product: CASSVRREGHYTQYF.

The CDR3 nucleotides are TGTGCCAGCAGCCAAGAACAGGGTGGATACGAGCAGTACTTC. Translating it yields CASSQEQGGYEQYF. This chain connects TRBV14 to TRBJ2-7, with D perhaps TRBD1 (6 bases). The CDR3 covers 14 residues. The V end lost 0 bases, the J end lost 4 bases, and 10 bases lay between the germline ends. Germline assignment: CDR1 SGHDN and CDR2 FVKESK.

The chain joins TRBV19 to TRBJ2-7; 10 bases are a match to TRBD1. The CDR3 totals 15 residues. V shed 6 bases, J shed 10 bases, and the junction held 15 bases outside the gene matches. CDR1 is LNHDA and CDR2 is SQIVND in the germline V gene (reference sequence). The DNA of the CDR3 is TGTGCCAGTAGAGAGACAGGGGGCACCGGCGGGATTCAGTACTTC. This encodes CASRETGGTGGIQYF.

The chain links TRBV4-2 to TRBJ2-5; D possibly corresponds to TRBD2 (7 bases). Trimming stripped 1 base from V and 2 bases from J, with 17 bases between. The CDR3 is 17 amino acids. CDR1 and CDR2 (germline): LGHNA, YNFKEQ. The DNA for the CDR3 is TGTGCCAGCAGCCAAGCCCTCGGGGAGGGGGTACAAGAGACCCAGTACTTC. Translation: CASSQALGEGVQETQYF.

The DNA for the CDR3 is TGTGCCAGCAGCCGCTCCTACGAGCAGTACTTC. The encoded protein is CASSRSYEQYF. The chain has TRBV5-4 and TRBJ2-7; D not resolved. V was trimmed by 4 bases and J by 0 bases, leaving 2 bases between them. The CDR3 runs 11 residues. The germline gives CDR1 SGHNT, CDR2 YYREEE (reference sequence). Full variable domain (missing parts from reference TRBV5-4 and TRBJ2-7): ETGVTQSPTHLIKTRGQQVTLRCSSQSGHNTVSWYQQALGQGPQFIFQYYREEENGRGNFPPRFSGLQFPNYSSELNVNALELDDSALYLCASSRSYEQYFGPGTRLTVT.

The chain has TRBV9 and TRBJ2-1; TRBD1 matches 10 bases. Germline values: CDR1 SGDLS, CDR2 YYNGEE. V lost 4 bases, J lost 10 bases, and 11 bases stayed unmatched. The CDR3 covers 15 residues. CDR3 sequence reads: CASSPGRQGAWEQFF. The CDR3 region has the DNA TGTGCCAGCAGCCCGGGGAGACAGGGGGCTTGGGAGCAGTTCTTC.

The chain has TRBV2 and TRBJ1-2, with D uncertain. Trimming pared 7 bases from V and 2 bases from J, leaving 5 bases between. CDR3 size: 11 residues. Germline CDR1 reads SNHLY; CDR2 reads FYNNEI. CDR3 nucleotides: TGTGCCAGCACCCTCAACTATGGCTACACCTTC. Translating it yields CASTLNYGYTF.